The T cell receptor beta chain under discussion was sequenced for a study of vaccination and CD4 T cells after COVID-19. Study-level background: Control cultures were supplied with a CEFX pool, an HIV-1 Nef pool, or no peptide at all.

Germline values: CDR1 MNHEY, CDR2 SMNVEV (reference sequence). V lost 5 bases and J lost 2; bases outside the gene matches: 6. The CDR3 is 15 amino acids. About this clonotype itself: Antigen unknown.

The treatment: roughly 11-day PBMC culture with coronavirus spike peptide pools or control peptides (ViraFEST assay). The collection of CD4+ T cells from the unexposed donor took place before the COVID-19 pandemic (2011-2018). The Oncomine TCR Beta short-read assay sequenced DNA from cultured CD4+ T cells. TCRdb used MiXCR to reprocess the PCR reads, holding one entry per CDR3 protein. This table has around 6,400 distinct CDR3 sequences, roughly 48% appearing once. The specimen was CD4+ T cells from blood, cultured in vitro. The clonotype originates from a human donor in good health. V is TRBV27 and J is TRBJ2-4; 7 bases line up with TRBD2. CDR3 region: CASSEAGPTKNIQYF. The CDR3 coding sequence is TGTGCCAGCAGTGAAGCGGGACCGACCAAAAACATTCAGTACTTC.